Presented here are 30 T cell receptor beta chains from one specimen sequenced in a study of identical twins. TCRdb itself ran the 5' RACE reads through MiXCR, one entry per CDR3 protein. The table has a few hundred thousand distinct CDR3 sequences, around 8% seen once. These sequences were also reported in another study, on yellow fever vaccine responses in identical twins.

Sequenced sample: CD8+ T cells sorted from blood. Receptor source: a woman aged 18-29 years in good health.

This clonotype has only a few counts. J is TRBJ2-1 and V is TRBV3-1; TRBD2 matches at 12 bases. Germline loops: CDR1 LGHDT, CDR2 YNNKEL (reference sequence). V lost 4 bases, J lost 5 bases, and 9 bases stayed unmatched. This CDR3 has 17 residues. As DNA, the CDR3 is TGTGCCAGCAGCCTCCAACTAGCGGGGGGTAGGAACAATGAGCAGTTCTTC. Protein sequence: CASSLQLAGGRNNEQFF.

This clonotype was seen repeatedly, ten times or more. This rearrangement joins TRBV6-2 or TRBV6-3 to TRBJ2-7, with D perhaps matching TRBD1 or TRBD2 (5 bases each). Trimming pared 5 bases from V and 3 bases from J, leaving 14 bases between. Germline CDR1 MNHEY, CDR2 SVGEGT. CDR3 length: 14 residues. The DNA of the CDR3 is TGTGCCAGCAGTAACCCGGGACGCAACTACGAGCAGTACTTC. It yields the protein CASSNPGRNYEQYF.

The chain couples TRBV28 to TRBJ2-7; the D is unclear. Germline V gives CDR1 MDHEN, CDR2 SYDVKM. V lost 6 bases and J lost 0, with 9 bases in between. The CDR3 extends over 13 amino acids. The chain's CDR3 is CASRLGSSYEQYF. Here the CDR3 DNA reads TGTGCCAGCAGGCTGGGTAGCTCCTACGAGCAGTACTTC. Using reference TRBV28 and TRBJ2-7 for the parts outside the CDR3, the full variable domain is DVKVTQSSRYLVKRTGEKVFLECVQDMDHENMFWYRQDPGLGLRLIYFSYDVKMKEKGDIPEGYSVSREKKERFSLILESASTNQTSMYLCASRLGSSYEQYFGPGTRLTVT.

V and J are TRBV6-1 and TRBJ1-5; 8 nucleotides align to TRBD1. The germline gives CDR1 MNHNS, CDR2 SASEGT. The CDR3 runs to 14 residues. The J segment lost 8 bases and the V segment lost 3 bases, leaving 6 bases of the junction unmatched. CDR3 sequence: CASSDGAGGKPQHF. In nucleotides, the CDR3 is TGTGCCAGCAGTGACGGGGCAGGGGGCAAGCCCCAGCATTTT.

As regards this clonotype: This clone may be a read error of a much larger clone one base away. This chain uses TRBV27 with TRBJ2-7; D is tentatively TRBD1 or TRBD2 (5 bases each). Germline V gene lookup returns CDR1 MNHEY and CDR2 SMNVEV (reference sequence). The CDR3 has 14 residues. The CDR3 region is CTSSFSGPTYEQYF. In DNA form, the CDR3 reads TGTACCAGCAGTTTTTCGGGGCCTACCTACGAGCAGTACTTC.

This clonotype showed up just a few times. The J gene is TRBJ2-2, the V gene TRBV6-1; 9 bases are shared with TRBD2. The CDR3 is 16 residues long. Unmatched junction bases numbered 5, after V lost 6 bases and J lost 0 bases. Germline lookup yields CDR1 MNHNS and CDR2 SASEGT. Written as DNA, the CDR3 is TGTGCCAGCAGCTGGACTAGCGCCTCGAACACCGGGGAGCTGTTTTTT. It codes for CASSWTSASNTGELFF.

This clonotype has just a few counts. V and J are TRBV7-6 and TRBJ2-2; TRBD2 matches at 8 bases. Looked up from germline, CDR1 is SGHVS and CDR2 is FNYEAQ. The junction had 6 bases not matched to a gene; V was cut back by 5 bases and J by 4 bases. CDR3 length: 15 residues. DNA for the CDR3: TGTGCCAGCAGCCATAGCGGGGATAGCACCGGGGAGCTGTTTTTT. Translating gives CASSHSGDSTGELFF.

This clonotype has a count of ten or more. The CDR3, as DNA: TGTGCCAGCAGCTCTACAGGGGGGGAGACCCAGTACTTC. Translation: CASSSTGGETQYF. The V call is TRBV27, the J call TRBJ2-5; 8 positions match TRBD1. CDR1 is MNHEY, CDR2 SMNVEV, per germline (reference sequence). V lost 6 bases, J lost 5 bases, and 5 bases stayed unmatched. The CDR3 length is 13 residues.

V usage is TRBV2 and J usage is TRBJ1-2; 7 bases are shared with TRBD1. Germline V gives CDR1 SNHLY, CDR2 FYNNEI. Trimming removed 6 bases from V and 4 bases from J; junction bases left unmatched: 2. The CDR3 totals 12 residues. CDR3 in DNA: TGTGCCAGCAGCGGGACAGCCTATGGCTACACCTTC. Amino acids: CASSGTAYGYTF.

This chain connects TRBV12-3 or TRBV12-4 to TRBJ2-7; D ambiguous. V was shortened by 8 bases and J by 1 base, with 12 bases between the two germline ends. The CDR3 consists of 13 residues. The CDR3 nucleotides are TGTGCCAGCTCGGCAGGACCTTCCTACGAGCAGTACTTC. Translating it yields CASSAGPSYEQYF.

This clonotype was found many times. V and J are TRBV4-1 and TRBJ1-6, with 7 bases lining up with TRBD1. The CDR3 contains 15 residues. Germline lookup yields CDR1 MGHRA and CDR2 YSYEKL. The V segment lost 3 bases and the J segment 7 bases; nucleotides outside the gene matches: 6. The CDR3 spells CASSQDGTENSPLHF. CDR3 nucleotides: TGCGCCAGCAGCCAGGATGGGACAGAGAATTCACCCCTCCACTTT.

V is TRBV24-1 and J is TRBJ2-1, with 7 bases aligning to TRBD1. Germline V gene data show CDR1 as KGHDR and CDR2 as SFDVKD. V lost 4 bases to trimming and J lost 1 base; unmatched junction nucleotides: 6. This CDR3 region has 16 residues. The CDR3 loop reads CATSDRDRASYNEQFF. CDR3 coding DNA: TGTGCCACCAGTGACCGTGACAGGGCGTCCTACAATGAGCAGTTCTTC.

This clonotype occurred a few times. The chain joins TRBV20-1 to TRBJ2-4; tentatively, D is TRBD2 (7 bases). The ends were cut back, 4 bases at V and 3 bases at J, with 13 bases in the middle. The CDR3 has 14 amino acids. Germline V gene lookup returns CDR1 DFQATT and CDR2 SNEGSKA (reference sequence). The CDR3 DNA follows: TGCAGTGCTACCGGGGGGCTCGTCAAAAACATTCAGTACTTC. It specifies CSATGGLVKNIQYF.

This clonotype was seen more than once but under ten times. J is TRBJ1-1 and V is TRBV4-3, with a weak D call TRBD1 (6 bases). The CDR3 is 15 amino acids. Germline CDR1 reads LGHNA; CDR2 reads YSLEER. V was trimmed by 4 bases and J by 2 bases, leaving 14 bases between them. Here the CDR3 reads CASSRDRWVNTEAFF. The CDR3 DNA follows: TGCGCCAGCAGCCGTGACAGGTGGGTAAACACTGAAGCTTTCTTT.

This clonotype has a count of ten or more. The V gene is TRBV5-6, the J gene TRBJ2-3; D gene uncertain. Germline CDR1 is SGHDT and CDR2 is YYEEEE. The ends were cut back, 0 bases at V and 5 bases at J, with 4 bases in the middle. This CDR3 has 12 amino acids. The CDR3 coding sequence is TGTGCCAGCAGCTTGGGAAAAGATACGCAGTATTTT. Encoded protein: CASSLGKDTQYF.

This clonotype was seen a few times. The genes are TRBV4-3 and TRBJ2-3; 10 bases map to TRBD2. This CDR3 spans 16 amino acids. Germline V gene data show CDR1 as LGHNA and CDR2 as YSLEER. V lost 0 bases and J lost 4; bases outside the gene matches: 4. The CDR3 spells CASSQDGLAGADTQYF. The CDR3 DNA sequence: TGCGCCAGCAGCCAAGATGGGCTAGCGGGAGCAGATACGCAGTATTTT.

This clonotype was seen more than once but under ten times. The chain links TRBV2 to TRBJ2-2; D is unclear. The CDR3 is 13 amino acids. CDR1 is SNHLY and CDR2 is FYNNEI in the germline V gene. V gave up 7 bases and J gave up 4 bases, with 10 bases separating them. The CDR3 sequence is CASTKWTTGELFF. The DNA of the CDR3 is TGTGCCAGCACTAAATGGACCACCGGGGAGCTGTTTTTT.

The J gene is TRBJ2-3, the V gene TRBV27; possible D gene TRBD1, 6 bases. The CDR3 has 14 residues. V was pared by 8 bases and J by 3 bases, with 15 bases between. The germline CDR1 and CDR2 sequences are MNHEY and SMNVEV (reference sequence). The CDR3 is CASGVGQWTDTQYF. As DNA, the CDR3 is TGTGCCAGCGGCGTTGGACAGTGGACAGATACGCAGTATTTT.

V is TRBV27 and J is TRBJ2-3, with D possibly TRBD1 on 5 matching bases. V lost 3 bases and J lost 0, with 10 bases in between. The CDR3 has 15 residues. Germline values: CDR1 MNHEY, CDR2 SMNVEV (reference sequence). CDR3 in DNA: TGTGCCAGCAGTTTGCAGGGCACTAGCACAGATACGCAGTATTTT. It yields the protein CASSLQGTSTDTQYF.

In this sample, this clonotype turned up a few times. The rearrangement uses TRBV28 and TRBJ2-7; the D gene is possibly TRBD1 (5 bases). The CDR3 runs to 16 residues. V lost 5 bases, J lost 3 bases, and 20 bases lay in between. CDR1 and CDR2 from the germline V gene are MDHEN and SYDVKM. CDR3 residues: CASSGAWAPNDYEQYF. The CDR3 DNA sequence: TGTGCCAGCAGTGGGGCGTGGGCACCGAACGACTACGAGCAGTACTTC.

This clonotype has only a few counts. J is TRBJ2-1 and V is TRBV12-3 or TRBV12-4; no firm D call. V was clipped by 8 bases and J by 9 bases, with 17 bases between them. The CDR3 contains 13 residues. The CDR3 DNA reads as TGTGCCAGCGGTCCGGGCGAGGTAGGTGAGCAGTTCTTC. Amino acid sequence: CASGPGEVGEQFF.

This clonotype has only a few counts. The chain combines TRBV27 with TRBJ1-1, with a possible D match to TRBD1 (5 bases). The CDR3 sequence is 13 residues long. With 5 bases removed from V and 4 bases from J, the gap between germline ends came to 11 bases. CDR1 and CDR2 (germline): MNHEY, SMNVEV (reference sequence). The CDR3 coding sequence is TGTGCCAGCAGTCCGGGGGGTTTCACTGAAGCTTTCTTT. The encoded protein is CASSPGGFTEAFF.

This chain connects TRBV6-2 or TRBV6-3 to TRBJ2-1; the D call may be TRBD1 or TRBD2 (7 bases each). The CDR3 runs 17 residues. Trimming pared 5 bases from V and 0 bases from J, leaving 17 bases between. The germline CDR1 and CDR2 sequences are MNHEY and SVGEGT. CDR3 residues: CASSPRDRDYSYNEQFF. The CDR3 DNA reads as TGTGCCAGCAGTCCCAGAGACAGGGACTACTCCTACAATGAGCAGTTCTTC.

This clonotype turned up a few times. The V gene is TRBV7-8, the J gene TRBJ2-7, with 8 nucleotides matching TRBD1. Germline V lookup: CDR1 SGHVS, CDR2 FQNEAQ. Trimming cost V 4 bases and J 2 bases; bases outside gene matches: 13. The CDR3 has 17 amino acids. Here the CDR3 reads CASSSLSGDRRTYEQYF. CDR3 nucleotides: TGTGCCAGCAGCTCCCTGTCCGGGGACAGGAGGACCTACGAGCAGTACTTC.

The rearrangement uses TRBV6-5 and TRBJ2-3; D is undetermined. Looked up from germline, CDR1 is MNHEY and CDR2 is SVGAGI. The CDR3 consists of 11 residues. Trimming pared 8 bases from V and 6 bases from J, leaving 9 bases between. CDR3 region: CASELGDTQYF. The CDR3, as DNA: TGTGCCAGCGAATTGGGCGATACGCAGTATTTT.

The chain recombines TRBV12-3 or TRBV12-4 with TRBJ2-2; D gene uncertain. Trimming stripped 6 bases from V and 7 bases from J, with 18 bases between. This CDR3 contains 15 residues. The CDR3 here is CASSADGRWGGELFF. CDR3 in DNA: TGTGCCAGCAGCGCCGACGGCAGATGGGGCGGGGAGCTGTTTTTT.

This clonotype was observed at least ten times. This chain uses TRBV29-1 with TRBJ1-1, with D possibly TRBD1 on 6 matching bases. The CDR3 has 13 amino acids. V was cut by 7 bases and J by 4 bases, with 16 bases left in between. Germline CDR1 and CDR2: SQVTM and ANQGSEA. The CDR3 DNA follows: TGCAGCGCCTCTTACAGGGAGGGCACTGAAGCTTTCTTT. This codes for CSASYREGTEAFF.

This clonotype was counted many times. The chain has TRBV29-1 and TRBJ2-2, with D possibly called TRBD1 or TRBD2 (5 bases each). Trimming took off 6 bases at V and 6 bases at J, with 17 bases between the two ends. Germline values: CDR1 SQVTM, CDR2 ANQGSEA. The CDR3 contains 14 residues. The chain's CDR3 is CSVEDMFFAGELFF. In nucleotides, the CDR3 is TGCAGCGTGGAGGACATGTTTTTCGCCGGGGAGCTGTTTTTT.

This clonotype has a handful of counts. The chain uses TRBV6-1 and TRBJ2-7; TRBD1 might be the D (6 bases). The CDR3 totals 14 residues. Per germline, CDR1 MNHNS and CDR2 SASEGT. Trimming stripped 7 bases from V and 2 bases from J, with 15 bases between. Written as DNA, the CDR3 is TGTGCCAGCAACCCCGCAGGGGCCACCTACGAGCAGTACTTC. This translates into CASNPAGATYEQYF.

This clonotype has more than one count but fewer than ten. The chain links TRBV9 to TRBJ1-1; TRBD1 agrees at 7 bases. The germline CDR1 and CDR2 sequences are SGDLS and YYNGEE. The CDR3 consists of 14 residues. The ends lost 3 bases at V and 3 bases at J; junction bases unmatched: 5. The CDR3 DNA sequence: TGTGCCAGCAGCGGGGGACAGACCGACACTGAAGCTTTCTTT. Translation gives CASSGGQTDTEAFF.